This entry lists 16 T cell receptor beta chains sequenced from one sample in a study of blood T cell repertoires in COVID-19. Assay used: immunoSEQ multiplex PCR; TCRdb lists only in-frame clones, some missing. This table holds a few hundred thousand clones, around 83% found once. Sequencing was done on a sample of peripheral blood. Source of these receptors: a woman aged 70 to 79 with COVID-19, enrolled during active disease.

V and J are TRBV4-2 and TRBJ2-2; perhaps TRBD2 as D (6 bases). The CDR3 has 15 amino acids. Trimming took off 5 bases at V and 0 bases at J, with 10 bases between the two ends. CDR1 LGHNA and CDR2 YNFKEQ come from the germline V gene. The CDR3 loop is CASSKRTTNTGELFF. The CDR3 DNA is TGTGCCAGCAGCAAGCGGACTACGAACACCGGGGAGCTGTTTTTT.

The genes are TRBV24-1 and TRBJ2-1; 14 bases fit TRBD2. Losses at the gene ends were 4 bases for V and 8 bases for J; bases not matched to a gene: 3. The germline CDR1 and CDR2 sequences are KGHDR and SFDVKD. This CDR3 spans 15 amino acids. Here the CDR3 DNA reads TGTGCCACCAGTGACCCGGGACTAGCGGGAGATGAGCAGTTCTTC. This sequence encodes CATSDPGLAGDEQFF.

The V and J genes are TRBV7-6 and TRBJ2-1; D perhaps matches TRBD2 (5 bases). CDR1 is SGHVS and CDR2 is FNYEAQ in the germline V gene. Trimming took off 0 bases at V and 11 bases at J, with 11 bases between the two ends. The CDR3 spans 13 residues. The CDR3 sequence: CASSLAGEGQQFF. CDR3 coding DNA: TGTGCCAGCAGCTTAGCGGGAGAAGGACAGCAGTTCTTC. The full variable domain, rest sourced from reference TRBV7-6 and TRBJ2-1, is GAGVSQSPRYKVTKRGQDVALRCDPISGHVSLYWYRQALGQGPEFLTYFNYEAQQDKSGLPNDRFSAERPEGSISTLTIQRTEQRDSAMYRCASSLAGEGQQFFGPGTRLTVL.

Points on this clone: The sample holds other DNA sequences that translate to the same CDR3. The chain employs TRBV30 and TRBJ2-1; tentative D call: TRBD2 (5 bases). CDR1 is GTSNPN and CDR2 is SVGIG in the germline V gene (reference sequence). Between the trimmed V and J ends, which lost 2 bases and 7 bases, there was a span of 9 bases. CDR3 length: 12 residues. The CDR3 spells CAWSRTGNEQFF. The CDR3 nucleotides read TGTGCCTGGAGTCGGACGGGGAATGAGCAGTTCTTC.

This chain uses TRBV28 with TRBJ1-4; 9 positions agree with TRBD1. J lost 10 bases, V lost 6 bases, and 15 bases had no gene match. The CDR3 length is 16 residues. Germline lookup yields CDR1 MDHEN and CDR2 SYDVKM. CDR3 sequence: CASSDTGGGLVGKLFF. The CDR3 coding sequence is TGTGCCAGCAGCGATACAGGGGGCGGACTGGTTGGAAAACTGTTTTTT.

The V and J genes are TRBV9 and TRBJ2-7; 10 bases are shared with TRBD2. Germline V gene data show CDR1 as SGDLS and CDR2 as YYNGEE. CDR3 size: 18 residues. After removal of 0 bases from V and 2 bases from J, the junction contained 11 bases not matched to a gene. The CDR3 loop is CASSVDSGWTSGPYEQYF. The CDR3 DNA reads as TGTGCCAGCAGCGTAGATTCTGGTTGGACTAGCGGACCCTACGAGCAGTACTTC. Together with reference TRBV9 and TRBJ2-7, the CDR3 gives the full variable domain: DSGVTQTPKHLITATGQRVTLRCSPRSGDLSVYWYQQSLDQGLQFLIQYYNGEERAKGNILERFSAQQFPDLHSELNLSSLELGDSALYFCASSVDSGWTSGPYEQYFGPGTRLTVT.

This clone was counted at least ten times. The chain recombines TRBV28 with TRBJ1-2; TRBD1 matches 9 bases. The ends lost 10 bases at V and 4 bases at J; junction bases unmatched: 7. Germline CDR1 reads MDHEN; CDR2 reads SYDVKM. CDR3 length equals 13 residues. The CDR3 protein is CAISGTGIYGYTF. The CDR3 DNA is TGTGCCATCTCCGGGACAGGGATCTATGGCTACACCTTC.

This clone has just a few counts. The chain carries TRBV18 and TRBJ2-2, with 8 bases that match TRBD2. The germline V gene has CDR1 KGHSH and CDR2 LQKENI. This CDR3 region has 15 residues. Germline trimming cut 6 bases from V and 4 bases from J; bases unmatched to any gene: 7. This CDR3 reads CASSSGLVGTGELFF. In nucleotides, the CDR3 is TGTGCCAGCTCCTCGGGACTAGTGGGCACCGGGGAGCTGTTTTTT.

V and J are TRBV6-5 and TRBJ1-1, with 9 bases matching TRBD1. CDR1 and CDR2 from the germline V gene are MNHEY and SVGAGI. With 5 bases clipped from V and 3 bases from J, the junction kept 4 bases outside the gene matches. CDR3 length: 14 amino acids. The CDR3 region is CASSIRDRDTEAFF. For the CDR3, the DNA is TGTGCCAGCAGTATCCGGGACAGGGACACTGAAGCTTTCTTT.

V and J are TRBV5-4 and TRBJ2-2, with 9 bases lining up with TRBD2. Losses at the gene ends were 1 base for V and 6 bases for J; bases not matched to a gene: 7. CDR1 and CDR2 from the germline V gene are SGHNT and YYREEE (reference sequence). The length of the CDR3 is 16 residues. The CDR3 region has the DNA TGTGCCAGCAGCTTGCTGGCGGGAGGGCCTCCCGGGGAGCTGTTTTTT. Its protein product is CASSLLAGGPPGELFF.

The gene calls are TRBV6-1 and TRBJ1-2, with D maybe TRBD1 (5 bases). CDR1 is MNHNS, CDR2 SASEGT, per germline. V lost 0 bases and J 4 bases, leaving 15 bases between the germline ends. The CDR3 has 16 amino acids. The CDR3 DNA is TGTGCCAGCAGTGAAGCGGTAGGAATGGGGGGCTATGGCTACACCTTC. It translates to CASSEAVGMGGYGYTF.

The V call is TRBV19, the J call TRBJ2-5, with 8 nucleotides matching TRBD1. The germline V gene encodes CDR1 LNHDA and CDR2 SQIVND (reference sequence). The length of the CDR3 is 15 residues. V shed 3 bases and J 0 bases; nucleotides not matched to a gene: 3. The CDR3, as DNA: TGTGCCAGTAGTATTCGGACAGGGAACCAAGAGACCCAGTACTTC. It is translated as CASSIRTGNQETQYF.

This chain uses TRBV27 with TRBJ2-6; D remains ambiguous. Trimming took 6 bases from V and 0 from J, leaving 12 bases between them. The CDR3 runs 16 residues. The V gene's germline CDR1 is MNHEY and CDR2 SMNVEV (reference sequence). The CDR3 DNA follows: TGTGCCAGCAGATCGAGGTTCTACTCTGGGGCCAACGTCCTGACTTTC. Its protein product is CASRSRFYSGANVLTF.

This clone was seen a few times. The CDR3 loop reads CASSVGGGQGASGYTF. The CDR3 nucleotides are TGTGCCAGCAGCGTCGGGGGCGGACAGGGCGCGAGTGGCTACACCTTC. The chain links TRBV5-5 to TRBJ1-2; 8 bases agree with TRBD1. J was trimmed by 7 bases and V by 4 bases; bases with no gene match: 15. CDR3 length equals 16 residues. The germline CDR1 and CDR2 sequences are SGHKS and YYEKEE (reference sequence).

The CDR3 nucleotides read TGTGCCAGCAGCCCTCGTAGCGGGTGGGAGACCCAGTACTTC. Its protein is CASSPRSGWETQYF. The chain carries TRBV7-2 and TRBJ2-5; 7 bases align to TRBD2. CDR1 and CDR2 from the germline V gene are SGHTA and FQGNSA. The CDR3 consists of 14 residues. The junction had 8 bases not matched to a gene; V was cut back by 5 bases and J by 5 bases.

The chain uses TRBV29-1 and TRBJ2-3, with a weak D call TRBD1 (6 bases). Germline-derived CDR1 and CDR2 are SQVTM and ANQGSEA. The CDR3 has 15 amino acids. V was pared by 5 bases and J by 4 bases, with 19 bases between. CDR3 loop: CSVTRDTEWSDTQYF. CDR3 nucleotide sequence: TGCAGCGTTACCCGGGACACGGAGTGGTCAGATACGCAGTATTTT.